The present entry profiles one TCR beta chain with its context. This clonotype was picked up many times. Its antigen remains undetermined. No clone much larger than this one lies a single base away; base qualities are absent. These data are taken from a study of T cells in Graves' hyperthyroidism and ophthalmopathy (dated by TCRdb to 2018 to 2020). Turning to the overall study: Peripheral blood samples were taken at the time of initial diagnosis, prior to any treatment. To identify TCR V-J signatures that set the groups apart, the researchers used a discovery cohort of 100 patients, made up of fewer than 50 with Graves' ophthalmopathy and about 60 with stable Graves' hyperthyroidism. An independent validation cohort of under 20 hyperthyroidism patients and 17 patients who later progressed to ophthalmopathy tested prospective prediction of ophthalmopathy. The approximately 98 discovery patients were randomly divided into training and test sets at a 7:3 ratio. Thyroid tissue and blood T-cell repertoires from six Graves' hyperthyroidism patients were also compared in the study. After blood sampling, hyperthyroidism patients were treated with methimazole at a starting dose of 30 mg daily, and ophthalmopathy patients were treated with high-dose intravenous methylprednisolone. According to the paper, TCR Vbeta CDR3 sequencing was carried out on some 130 peripheral blood samples, which came from fewer than 50 ophthalmopathy, under 80 hyperthyroidism and some 17 progressor patients.

Study-wide findings and limitations: Blood samples also contained most of the expanded thyroid clonotypes (frequency above 0.001), which suggests that blood repertoires may reflect thyroid immune responses. A 13 V-J signature model separated ophthalmopathy from stable hyperthyroidism, with over 85% sensitivity and 81.08% specificity in cross-validation and 80%/75% in testing. In validation, progression to ophthalmopathy was predicted by the model with roughly 69% sensitivity and 72.22% specificity, a median of approximately 6.5 months before onset. No statistical method was used to set the sample size in advance, and investigators knew the group allocation.

The TCR beta CDR3 regions were amplified from the RNA transcripts. The TCR CDR3 was subjected to a first round of RT-PCR using the HTBI primer set and the Qiagen OneStep RT-PCR kit. The libraries were constructed in a second round of multiplex PCR and then size-selected and purified. Sequencing of the libraries was done on an Illumina HiSeq2000 using paired-end 100 bp reads. On the authors' methods: Raw data were processed with SOAPnuke, discarding reads with adapters, uncalled bases, mean Phred below 15, or no exact constant-primer or identifier match. High-quality paired reads were merged with COPE v1.2.5, and unique nucleotide sequences were defined as clonotypes. MiTCR v1.1 was used to align the clonotypes against IMGT TRBV, TRBD and TRBJ reference segments. Only V-J combinations with frequency above 0.0001, covering roughly 99% of repertoires, were analysed. A TCS score was defined as the ratio between F50 (clonal expansion) and ExV (chaos), using BLOSUM62-based TCRdist between CDR3 peptides within each V-J. Welch's t-statistics and random forest reduced 450 to 600 V-J features to 13, which were used in a naive Bayes classifier (R e1071). The public reads were reprocessed in TCRdb via fastp at Q25 and MiXCR, keeping in-frame beta chains. Duplicate CDR3 protein sequences are folded into a single record with the most common DNA and genes. TCRdb, not the original authors, processed these V and J calls. In this sample the table shows approximately 300,000 distinct CDR3 sequences, 15% to 20% of which occur a single time. Over 50% of the sample is held by the ten biggest clonotypes.

Trimming costs V 4 bases and J 2 bases, and their ends lie 14 bases apart. The CDR3 covers 15 residues, taking in both the cysteine and the phenylalanine. The kept DNA is CDR3 alone, 45 bases in frame from the first base. The germline V gene yields MNHEY for CDR1 and SVGEGT for CDR2. In the ophthalmopathy patients, disease was moderately to severely active, with a Clinical Activity Score of 3 or more, a NOSPECS grade of 4 or more, and a duration of less than 3 months. Exclusion was applied to patients with uncontrolled infections, other autoimmune diseases, pregnancy or lactation. Diagnoses were based on clinical symptoms, serum thyroxine and TRAb, thyroid ultrasound and orbital computed tomography. Ficoll-Paque density gradient centrifugation was used to isolate PBMCs from around 10 ml of fresh peripheral blood. Total RNA was extracted with Trizol reagent, and quality was checked on an Agilent 2100 Bioanalyzer.

The specimen was blood. The receptor was isolated from a woman aged 55-70 years with Graves' ophthalmopathy. The sequence joins TRBV6-2 or TRBV6-3 to TRBJ1-2; a weak D assignment points to TRBD1 (5 bases agree). This receptor has the CDR3 CASSLGGHANYGYTF. The nucleotide sequence is given as TGTGCCAGCAGTTTAGGTGGACACGCCAACTATGGCTACACCTTC.